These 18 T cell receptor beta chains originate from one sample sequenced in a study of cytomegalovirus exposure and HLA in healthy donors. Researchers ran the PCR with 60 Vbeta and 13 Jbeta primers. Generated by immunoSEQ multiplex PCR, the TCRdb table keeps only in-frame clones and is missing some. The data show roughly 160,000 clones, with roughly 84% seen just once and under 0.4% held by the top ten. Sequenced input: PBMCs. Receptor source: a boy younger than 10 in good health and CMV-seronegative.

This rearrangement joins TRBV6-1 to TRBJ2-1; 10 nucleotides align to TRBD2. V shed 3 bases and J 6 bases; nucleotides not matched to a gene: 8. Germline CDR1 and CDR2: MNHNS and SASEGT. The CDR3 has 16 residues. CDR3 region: CASSDFSGLAVNEQFF. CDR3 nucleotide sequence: TGTGCCAGCAGTGACTTTTCCGGACTAGCGGTCAATGAGCAGTTCTTC.

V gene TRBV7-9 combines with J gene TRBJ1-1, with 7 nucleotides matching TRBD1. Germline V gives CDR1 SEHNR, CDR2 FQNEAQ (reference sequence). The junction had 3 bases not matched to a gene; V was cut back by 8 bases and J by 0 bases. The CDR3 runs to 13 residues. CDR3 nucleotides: TGTGCCAGCCGGGACAGTTTGAACACTGAAGCTTTCTTT. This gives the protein CASRDSLNTEAFF.

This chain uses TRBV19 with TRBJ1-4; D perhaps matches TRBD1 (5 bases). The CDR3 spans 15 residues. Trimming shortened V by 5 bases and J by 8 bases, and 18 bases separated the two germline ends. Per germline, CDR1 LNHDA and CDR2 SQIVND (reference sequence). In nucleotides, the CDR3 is TGTGCCAGTAGTCCTCGGGACCGAGCGGGAGAAAAACTGTTTTTT. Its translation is CASSPRDRAGEKLFF.

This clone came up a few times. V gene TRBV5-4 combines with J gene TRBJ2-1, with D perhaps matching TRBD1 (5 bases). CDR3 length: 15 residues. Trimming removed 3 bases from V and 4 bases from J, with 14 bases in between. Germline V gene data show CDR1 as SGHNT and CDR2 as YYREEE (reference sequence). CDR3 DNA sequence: TGTGCCAGCAGCTCCGACAGTTCCTCATACAATGAGCAGTTCTTC. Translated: CASSSDSSSYNEQFF. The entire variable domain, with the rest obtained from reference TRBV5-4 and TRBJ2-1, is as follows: ETGVTQSPTHLIKTRGQQVTLRCSSQSGHNTVSWYQQALGQGPQFIFQYYREEENGRGNFPPRFSGLQFPNYSSELNVNALELDDSALYLCASSSDSSSYNEQFFGPGTRLTVL.

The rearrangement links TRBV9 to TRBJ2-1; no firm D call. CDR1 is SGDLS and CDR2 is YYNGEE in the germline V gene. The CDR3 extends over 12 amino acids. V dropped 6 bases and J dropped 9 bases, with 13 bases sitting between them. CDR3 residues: CASTRVDGEQFF. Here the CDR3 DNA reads TGTGCCAGCACCCGGGTTGACGGTGAGCAGTTCTTC.

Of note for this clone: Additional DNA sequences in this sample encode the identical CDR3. The CDR3 bases are TGTGCCAGCAGTTATACAGGAGCAAACACAGATACGCAGTATTTT. Translation: CASSYTGANTDTQYF. The chain carries TRBV6-5 and TRBJ2-3; D is possibly TRBD1 (5 bases). The germline V and J ends were trimmed by 3 bases and 2 bases, with 12 bases remaining between them. The CDR3 spans 15 residues. Germline V gene lookup returns CDR1 MNHEY and CDR2 SVGAGI.

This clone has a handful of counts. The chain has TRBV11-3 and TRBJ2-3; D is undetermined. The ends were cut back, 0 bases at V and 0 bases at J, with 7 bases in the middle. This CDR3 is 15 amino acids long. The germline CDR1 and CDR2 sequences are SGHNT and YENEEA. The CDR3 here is CASSLDSSSTDTQYF. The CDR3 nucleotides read TGTGCCAGCAGCTTAGACTCCTCTAGCACAGATACGCAGTATTTT.

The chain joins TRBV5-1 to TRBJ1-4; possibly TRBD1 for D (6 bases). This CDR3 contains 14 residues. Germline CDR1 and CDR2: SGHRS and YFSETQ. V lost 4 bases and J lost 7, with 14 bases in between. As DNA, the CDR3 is TGCGCCAGCAGCCAGCCAGGGGAGGGTGAAAAACTGTTTTTT. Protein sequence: CASSQPGEGEKLFF.

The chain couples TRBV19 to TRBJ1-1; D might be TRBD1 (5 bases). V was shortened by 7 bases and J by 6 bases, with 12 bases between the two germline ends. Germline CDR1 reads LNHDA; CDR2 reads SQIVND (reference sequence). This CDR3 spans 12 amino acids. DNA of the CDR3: TGTGCCAGTAACCTATTAGGGGCTGAAGCTTTCTTT. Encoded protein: CASNLLGAEAFF.

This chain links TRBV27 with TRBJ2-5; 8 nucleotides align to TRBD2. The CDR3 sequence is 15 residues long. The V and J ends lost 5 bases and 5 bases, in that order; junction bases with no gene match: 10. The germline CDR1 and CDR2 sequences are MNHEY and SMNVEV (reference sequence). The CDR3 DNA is TGTGCCAGCAGTCCCATTCGGGAGGGGTGGGAGACCCAGTACTTC. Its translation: CASSPIREGWETQYF.

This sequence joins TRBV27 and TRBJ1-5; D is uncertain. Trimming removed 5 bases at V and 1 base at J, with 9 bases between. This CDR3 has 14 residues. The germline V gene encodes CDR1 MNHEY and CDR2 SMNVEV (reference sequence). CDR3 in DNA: TGTGCCAGCAGTCCGCTGGAGAGCAATCAGCCCCAGCATTTT. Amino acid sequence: CASSPLESNQPQHF.

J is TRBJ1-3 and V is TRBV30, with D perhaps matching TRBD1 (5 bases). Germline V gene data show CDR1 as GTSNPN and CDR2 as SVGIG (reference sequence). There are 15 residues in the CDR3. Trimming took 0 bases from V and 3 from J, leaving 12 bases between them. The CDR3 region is CAWSVVGHLGNTIYF. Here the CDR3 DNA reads TGTGCCTGGAGTGTAGTGGGGCACCTTGGAAACACCATATATTTT.

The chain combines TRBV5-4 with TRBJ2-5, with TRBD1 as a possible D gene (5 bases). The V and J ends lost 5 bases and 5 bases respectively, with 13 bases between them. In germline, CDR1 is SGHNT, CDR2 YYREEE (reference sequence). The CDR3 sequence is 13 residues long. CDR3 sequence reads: CASSPDPGETQYF. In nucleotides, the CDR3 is TGTGCCAGCAGTCCGGACCCAGGGGAGACCCAGTACTTC.

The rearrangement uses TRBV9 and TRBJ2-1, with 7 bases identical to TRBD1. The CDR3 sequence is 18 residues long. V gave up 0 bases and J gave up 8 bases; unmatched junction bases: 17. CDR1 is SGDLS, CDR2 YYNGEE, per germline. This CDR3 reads CASSVAWGETGYIDEQFF. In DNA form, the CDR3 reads TGTGCCAGCAGCGTAGCTTGGGGAGAGACAGGGTATATCGATGAGCAGTTCTTC.

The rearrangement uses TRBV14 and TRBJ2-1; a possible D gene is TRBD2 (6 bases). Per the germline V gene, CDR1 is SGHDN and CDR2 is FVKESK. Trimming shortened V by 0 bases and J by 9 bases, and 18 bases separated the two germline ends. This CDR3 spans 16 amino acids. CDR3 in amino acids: CASSQDRGRGLAEQFF. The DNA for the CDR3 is TGTGCCAGCAGCCAAGATCGGGGGAGAGGCTTGGCTGAGCAGTTCTTC. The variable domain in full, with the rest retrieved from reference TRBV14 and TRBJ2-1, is EAGVTQFPSHSVIEKGQTVTLRCDPISGHDNLYWYRRVMGKEIKFLLHFVKESKQDESGMPNNRFLAERTGGTYSTLKVQPAELEDSGVYFCASSQDRGRGLAEQFFGPGTRLTVL.

The CDR3 spells CASSLEAASTDTQYF. DNA of the CDR3: TGTGCCAGCAGCCTGGAGGCGGCCAGCACAGATACGCAGTATTTT. The rearrangement joins TRBV4-2 to TRBJ2-3, with D possibly matching TRBD2 (5 bases). V lost 4 bases and J 0 bases, leaving 11 bases between the germline ends. The CDR3 covers 15 residues. Germline values: CDR1 LGHNA, CDR2 YNFKEQ.

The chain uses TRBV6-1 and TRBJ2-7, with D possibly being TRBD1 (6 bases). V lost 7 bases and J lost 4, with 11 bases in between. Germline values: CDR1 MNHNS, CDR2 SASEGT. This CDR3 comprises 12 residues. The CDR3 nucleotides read TGTGCCAGCACGTCCAGGGGATACGAGCAGTACTTC. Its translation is CASTSRGYEQYF.

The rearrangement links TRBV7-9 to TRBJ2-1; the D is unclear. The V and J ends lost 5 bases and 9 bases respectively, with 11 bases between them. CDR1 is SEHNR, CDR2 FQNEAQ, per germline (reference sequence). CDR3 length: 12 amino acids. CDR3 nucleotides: TGTGCCAGCAGCGACATCGAGCCTGAGCAGTTCTTC. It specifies CASSDIEPEQFF.